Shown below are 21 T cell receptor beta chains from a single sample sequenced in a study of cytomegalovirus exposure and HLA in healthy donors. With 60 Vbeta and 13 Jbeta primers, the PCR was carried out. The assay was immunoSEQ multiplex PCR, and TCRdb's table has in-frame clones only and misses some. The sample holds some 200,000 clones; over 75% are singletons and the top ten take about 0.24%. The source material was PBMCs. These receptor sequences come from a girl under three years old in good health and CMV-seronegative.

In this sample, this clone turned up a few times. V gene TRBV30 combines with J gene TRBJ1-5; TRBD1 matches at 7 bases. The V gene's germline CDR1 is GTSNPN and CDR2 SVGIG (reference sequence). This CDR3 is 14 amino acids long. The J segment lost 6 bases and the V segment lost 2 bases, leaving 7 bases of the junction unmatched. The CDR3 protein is CAWSHRGGGQPQHF. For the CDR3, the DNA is TGTGCCTGGAGTCACAGGGGTGGTGGTCAGCCCCAGCATTTT.

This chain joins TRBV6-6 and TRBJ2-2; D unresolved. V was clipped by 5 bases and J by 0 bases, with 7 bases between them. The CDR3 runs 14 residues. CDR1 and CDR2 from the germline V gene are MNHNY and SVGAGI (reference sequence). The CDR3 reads CASSKLANTGELFF. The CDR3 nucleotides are TGTGCCAGCAGTAAGCTAGCGAACACCGGGGAGCTGTTTTTT.

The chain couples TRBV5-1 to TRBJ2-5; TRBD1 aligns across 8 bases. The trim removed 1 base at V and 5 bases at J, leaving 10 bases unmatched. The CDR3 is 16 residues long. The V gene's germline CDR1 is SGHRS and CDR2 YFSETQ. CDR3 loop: CASSLNTQGAGETQYF. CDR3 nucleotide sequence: TGCGCCAGCAGCTTGAATACCCAGGGGGCAGGGGAGACCCAGTACTTC.

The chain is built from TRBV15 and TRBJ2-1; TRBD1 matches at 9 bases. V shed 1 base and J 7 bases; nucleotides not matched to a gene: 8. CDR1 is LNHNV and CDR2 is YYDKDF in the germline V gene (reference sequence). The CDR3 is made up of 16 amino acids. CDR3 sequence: CATSRAATGGWNEQFF. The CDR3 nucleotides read TGTGCCACCAGCAGAGCAGCGACAGGGGGTTGGAATGAGCAGTTCTTC.

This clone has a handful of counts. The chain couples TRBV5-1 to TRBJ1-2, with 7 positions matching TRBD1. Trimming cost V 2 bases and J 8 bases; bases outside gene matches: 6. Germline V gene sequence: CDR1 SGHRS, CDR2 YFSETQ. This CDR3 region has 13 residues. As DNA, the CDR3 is TGCGCCAGCAGCTTTGACAGGGTCGGAGGCTACACCTTC. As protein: CASSFDRVGGYTF.

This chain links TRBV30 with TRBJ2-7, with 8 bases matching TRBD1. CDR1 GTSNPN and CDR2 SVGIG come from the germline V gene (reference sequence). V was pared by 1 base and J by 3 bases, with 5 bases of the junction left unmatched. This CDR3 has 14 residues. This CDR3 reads CAWSAAGGFYEQYF. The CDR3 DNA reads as TGTGCCTGGAGTGCGGCAGGGGGCTTCTACGAGCAGTACTTC.

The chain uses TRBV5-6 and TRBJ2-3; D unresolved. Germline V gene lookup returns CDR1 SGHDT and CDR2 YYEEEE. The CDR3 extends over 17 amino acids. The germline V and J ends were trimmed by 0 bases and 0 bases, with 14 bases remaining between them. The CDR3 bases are TGTGCCAGCAGCTTGGCCAACGGGTCCCCTAGCACAGATACGCAGTATTTT. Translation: CASSLANGSPSTDTQYF.

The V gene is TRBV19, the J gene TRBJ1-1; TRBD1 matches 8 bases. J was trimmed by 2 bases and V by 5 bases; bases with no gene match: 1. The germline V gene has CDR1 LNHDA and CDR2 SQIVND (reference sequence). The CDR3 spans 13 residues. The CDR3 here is CASSQGANTEAFF. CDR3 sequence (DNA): TGTGCCAGTAGTCAGGGGGCCAACACTGAAGCTTTCTTT. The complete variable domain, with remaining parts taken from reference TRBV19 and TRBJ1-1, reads DGGITQSPKYLFRKEGQNVTLSCEQNLNHDAMYWYRQDPGQGLRLIYYSQIVNDFQKGDIAEGYSVSREKKESFPLTVTSAQKNPTAFYLCASSQGANTEAFFGQGTRLTVV.

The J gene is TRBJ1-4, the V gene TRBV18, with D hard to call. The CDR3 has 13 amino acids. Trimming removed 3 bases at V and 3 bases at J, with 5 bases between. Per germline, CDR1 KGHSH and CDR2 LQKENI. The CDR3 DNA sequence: TGTGCCAGCTCACCGGACTCTAATGAAAAACTGTTTTTT. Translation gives CASSPDSNEKLFF.

CDR3 in DNA: TGTGCCAGCAGTCGGGAGGGGAACACTGAAGCTTTCTTT. Its protein product is CASSREGNTEAFF. The gene calls are TRBV2 and TRBJ1-1, with D uncertain. Looked up from germline, CDR1 is SNHLY and CDR2 is FYNNEI. V dropped 5 bases and J dropped 1 base, with 8 bases sitting between them. The CDR3 is 13 residues long. Drawing the rest from reference TRBV2 and TRBJ1-1, the complete variable domain is EPEVTQTPSHQVTQMGQEVILRCVPISNHLYFYWYRQILGQKVEFLVSFYNNEISEKSEIFDDQFSVERPDGSNFTLKIRSTKLEDSAMYFCASSREGNTEAFFGQGTRLTVV.

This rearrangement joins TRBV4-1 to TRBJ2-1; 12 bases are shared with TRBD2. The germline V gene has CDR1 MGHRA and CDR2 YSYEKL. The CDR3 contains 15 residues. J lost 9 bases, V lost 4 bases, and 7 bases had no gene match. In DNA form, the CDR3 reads TGCGCCAGCAGCCGCGGACTAGCGGGAAGGAGTGAGCAGTTCTTC. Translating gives CASSRGLAGRSEQFF.

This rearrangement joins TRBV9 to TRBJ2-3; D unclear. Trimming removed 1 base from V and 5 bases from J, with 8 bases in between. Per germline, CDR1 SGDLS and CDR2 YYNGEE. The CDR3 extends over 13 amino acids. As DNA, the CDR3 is TGTGCCAGCAGCGTACGGTTTGGAGATACGCAGTATTTT. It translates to CASSVRFGDTQYF.

CDR3 residues: CASSLTGMNTEAFF. The CDR3, as DNA: TGTGCCAGCAGTTTGACAGGCATGAACACTGAAGCTTTCTTT. The chain couples TRBV27 to TRBJ1-1, with a tentative D call TRBD1 (6 bases). The germline V and J ends were trimmed by 3 bases and 0 bases, with 8 bases remaining between them. Germline CDR1 MNHEY, CDR2 SMNVEV (reference sequence). This CDR3 has 14 amino acids.

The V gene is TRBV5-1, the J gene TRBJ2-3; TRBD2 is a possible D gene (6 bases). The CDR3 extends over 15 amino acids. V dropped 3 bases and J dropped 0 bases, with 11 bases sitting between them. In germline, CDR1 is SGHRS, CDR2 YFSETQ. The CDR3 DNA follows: TGCGCCAGCAGCTCGGGCGGGACTAGCACAGATACGCAGTATTTT. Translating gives CASSSGGTSTDTQYF.

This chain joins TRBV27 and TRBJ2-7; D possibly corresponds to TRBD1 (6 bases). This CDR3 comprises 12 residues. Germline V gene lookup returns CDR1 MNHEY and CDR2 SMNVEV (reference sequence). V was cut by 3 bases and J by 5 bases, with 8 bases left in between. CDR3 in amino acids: CASSFAGDEQYF. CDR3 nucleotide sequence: TGTGCCAGCAGTTTCGCAGGGGACGAGCAGTACTTC.

CDR3 DNA sequence: TGTGCCAGTAGCCGAGCCTCGCGCACTGAAGCTTTCTTT. Protein: CASSRASRTEAFF. V and J are TRBV19 and TRBJ1-1; D not certain. The V gene's germline CDR1 is LNHDA and CDR2 SQIVND (reference sequence). V was shortened by 6 bases and J by 4 bases, with 12 bases between the two germline ends. The CDR3 runs 13 residues.

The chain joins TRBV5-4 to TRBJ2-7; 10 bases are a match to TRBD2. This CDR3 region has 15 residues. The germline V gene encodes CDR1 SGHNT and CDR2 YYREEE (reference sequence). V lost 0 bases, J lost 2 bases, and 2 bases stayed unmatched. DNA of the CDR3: TGTGCCAGCAGCTTGGAAGCGGGAGGGCCCTACGAGCAGTACTTC. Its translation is CASSLEAGGPYEQYF.

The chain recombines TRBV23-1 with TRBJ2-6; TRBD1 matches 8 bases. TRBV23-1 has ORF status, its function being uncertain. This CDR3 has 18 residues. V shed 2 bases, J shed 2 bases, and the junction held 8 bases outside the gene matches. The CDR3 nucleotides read TGCGCCAGCAGTCAAACCAGGACAGGGCCTGCTGGGGCCAACGTCCTGACTTTC. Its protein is CASSQTRTGPAGANVLTF.

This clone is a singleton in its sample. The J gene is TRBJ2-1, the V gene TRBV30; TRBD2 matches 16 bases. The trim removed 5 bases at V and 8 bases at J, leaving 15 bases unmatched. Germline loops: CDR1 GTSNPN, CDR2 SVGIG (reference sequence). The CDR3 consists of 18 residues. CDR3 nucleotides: TGTGCCTGGGTGGGGACTAGCGGGGGGGCCAGGGCAGGCCATGAGCAGTTCTTC. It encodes CAWVGTSGGARAGHEQFF.

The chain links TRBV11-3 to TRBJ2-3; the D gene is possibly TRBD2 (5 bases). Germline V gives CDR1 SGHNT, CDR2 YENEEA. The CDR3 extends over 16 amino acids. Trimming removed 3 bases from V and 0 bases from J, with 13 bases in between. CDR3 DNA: TGTGCCAGCAGCTTCCCGGACTTTTCTAGCACAGATACGCAGTATTTT. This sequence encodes CASSFPDFSSTDTQYF.

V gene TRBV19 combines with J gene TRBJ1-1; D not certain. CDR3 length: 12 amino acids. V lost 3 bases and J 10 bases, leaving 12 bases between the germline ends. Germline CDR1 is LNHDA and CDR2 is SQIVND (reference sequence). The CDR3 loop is CASSMGARAAFF. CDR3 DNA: TGTGCCAGTAGTATGGGAGCAAGGGCAGCTTTCTTT.